This T cell receptor (beta chain) is drawn from a study of CD8 T cells in Susac syndrome (dated by TCRdb to the late 2010s). In terms of the full investigation: Of the Susac syndrome patients who were sequenced, about 6 had clinically active disease and about 8 were in clinical remission. Susac syndrome patients were therapy-naive, on corticosteroids (some also receiving IVIg), or on IVIg alone at blood withdrawal. The study used repertoire sequencing to test whether antigen drove CD8+ T cell activation and differentiation in Susac syndrome.

Peripheral blood CD8+ and CD4+ T cells from healthy donors, Susac syndrome patients and multiple sclerosis patients were profiled using high-throughput TCR beta sequencing. The Susac syndrome patients fulfilled recently defined diagnostic criteria for definite or probable disease. Bulk CD8+ and CD4+ T cells were purified by magnetic negative isolation, while CD8+ TEMRA cells were enriched using FACS. Blood was drawn into EDTA tubes, processed within 24 hours, and PBMCs were isolated by density gradient centrifugation. PBMCs intended for TCR sequencing were cryopreserved in liquid nitrogen and were subsequently thawed in a 37 degrees C water bath. The sorted or isolated CD4+, CD8+ and CD8+ TEMRA cells reached a purity of at least 90%. Overall study outcomes, separate from this receptor: The CD4+ T cell repertoire of patients with Susac syndrome showed no detectable clonal expansion. The number of individuals in the TCR sequencing and HLA analysis was acknowledged as relatively small.

The CDR3, from cysteine to phenylalanine, totals 14 residues. Only the CDR3 part of the read is kept: 42 bases, read in frame from the first base. The germline V gene gives CDR1 as MGHDK and CDR2 as SYGVNS. V is pruned by 8 bases and J by 5 bases, leaving 6 bases of the junction without a gene match. A word on this clonotype: Which antigen it targets is not known. No much larger clone exists at a distance of one base, and base qualities are not known.

RNA was extracted using the RNeasy kit, and roughly 0.45 to 1 microgram was reverse transcribed with random hexamers. The immunoSEQ multiplex PCR assay, covering 54 Vbeta and 13 Jbeta segments, was used to amplify TCR beta CDR3 regions. To correct PCR amplification bias, a synthetic template baseline was used for both primer optimization and computational correction. The published analysis was carried out like this. Reads were annotated to V, D and J genes per IMGT and analyzed with immunoSEQ Analyzer, keeping only productive sequences. Clonality was calculated as one minus the Shannon entropy normalized by log2 of the number of productive unique sequences. Public and private clones were assessed among the 100 most prevalent clones of each patient and control. A clone was defined as Susac-specific if it was absent from the healthy and MS cohorts, from some 1,100 published viral clones and from other ImmuneACCESS disease sequences. The public reads were run again by TCRdb, first through fastp at Q25 and then through MiXCR, and only productive beta chains were kept. Duplicate CDR3 protein sequences are folded into a single record with the most common DNA and genes. It is TCRdb's table, rather than the study itself, that gives the V and J calls and clone size. This sample is represented by roughly 160,000 distinct CDR3 sequences; roughly 95% of them were singletons. The ten top clones hold approximately 0.12% of the sample.

This TCR derives from a human donor with Susac syndrome. Material: CD4+ T cells from PBMCs. This receptor chain uses TRBV25-1 and TRBJ2-5; 12 central nucleotides agree with TRBD2. The sequence in DNA is TGTGCCAGCGCGACTGGACTAGCGGGGGAGACCCAGTACTTC. It codes for CASATGLAGETQYF.